This entry lists 18 T cell receptor beta chains sequenced from one sample in a study of T-cell memory formation after mild COVID-19. Each CDR3 protein gets one entry after TCRdb re-called the 5' RACE reads with MiXCR. The sample includes roughly 200,000 distinct CDR3 sequences, around 19% of them seen just once. Sequencing used PBMCs or a T cell subset sorted from them (not recorded which). All receptors come from an adult woman who had mild COVID-19 (a few samples of this study predate the infection). Cell type and time point are not known.

This chain links TRBV4-3 with TRBJ2-7; D perhaps matches TRBD2 (6 bases). Germline V lookup: CDR1 LGHNA, CDR2 YSLEER. CDR3 length: 16 residues. Trimming pared 1 base from V and 0 bases from J, leaving 13 bases between. The CDR3: CASSQGSAGSSYEQYF. The CDR3, as DNA: TGCGCCAGCAGCCAAGGATCGGCCGGGAGCTCCTACGAGCAGTACTTC.

This clonotype has just a few counts. The V call is TRBV3-1, the J call TRBJ1-1; perhaps TRBD1 as D (6 bases). This CDR3 spans 14 amino acids. Deletions cut 0 bases from V and 8 bases from J, with 13 bases between. Germline V gives CDR1 LGHDT, CDR2 YNNKEL (reference sequence). The CDR3 region is CASSQDYLDREAFF. CDR3 nucleotides: TGTGCCAGCAGCCAAGATTATCTGGACAGAGAAGCTTTCTTT. Supplemented by reference TRBV3-1 and TRBJ1-1, the full variable domain reads DTAVSQTPKYLVTQMGNDKSIKCEQNLGHDTMYWYKQDSKKFLKIMFSYNNKELIINETVPNRFSPKSPDKAHLNLHINSLELGDSAVYFCASSQDYLDREAFFGQGTRLTVV.

This clonotype was detected a few times. The chain carries TRBV2 and TRBJ2-7, with D uncertain. Per the germline V gene, CDR1 is SNHLY and CDR2 is FYNNEI. Between the trimmed V and J ends, which lost 5 bases and 7 bases, there was a span of 21 bases. This CDR3 has 15 amino acids. CDR3 DNA: TGTGCCAGCAGTCTCCTGACGACCTCCGCCGGAGAGCAGTACTTC. As protein: CASSLLTTSAGEQYF.

The chain employs TRBV1 and TRBJ2-1; TRBD1 is taken as the D call from the table, unchecked against the DNA. TRBV1 is tagged as a pseudogene. CDR3 length equals 19 residues. The CDR3 protein is CTSSQVGGLWTGSYNEQFF. CDR3 DNA: TGCACCAGCAGCCAAGTAGGGGGGCTATGGACAGGGAGCTACAATGAGCAGTTCTTC.

There are many counts of this clonotype. The chain combines TRBV29-1 with TRBJ2-6; possibly TRBD2 for D (5 bases). The CDR3 runs to 14 residues. Germline CDR1 reads SQVTM; CDR2 reads ANQGSEA. Trimming took 6 bases from V and 2 from J, leaving 11 bases between them. The CDR3 protein is CSVSGSAGANVLTF. The CDR3, as DNA: TGCAGCGTCTCGGGGTCCGCTGGGGCCAACGTCCTGACTTTC.

This clonotype was observed a handful of times. The rearrangement joins TRBV12-3 or TRBV12-4 to TRBJ2-3, with 8 bases fitting TRBD2. Trimming cost V 7 bases and J 6 bases; bases outside gene matches: 6. The CDR3 is 13 residues long. The CDR3 nucleotides are TGTGCCAGCATCTCTAGCGGGTTGGATACGCAGTATTTT. It translates to CASISSGLDTQYF.

The V gene is TRBV4-1, the J gene TRBJ1-5; no reliable D call. The V end lost 2 bases, the J end lost 10 bases, and 12 bases lay between the germline ends. Germline V gives CDR1 MGHRA, CDR2 YSYEKL. The CDR3 runs to 13 residues. This chain's CDR3 is CASSQPYSLPQHF. CDR3 DNA: TGCGCCAGCAGCCAACCCTATTCTTTACCCCAGCATTTT.

This clonotype was picked up a small number of times. The chain joins TRBV5-1 to TRBJ1-1; TRBD1 might be the D (5 bases). The CDR3 covers 14 residues. CDR1 and CDR2 from the germline V gene are SGHRS and YFSETQ. Trimming took off 4 bases at V and 1 base at J, with 11 bases between the two ends. DNA for the CDR3: TGCGCCAGCAGCGGGGGACGGACGAACACTGAAGCTTTCTTT. Its protein product is CASSGGRTNTEAFF. The full variable domain, with the rest looked up from reference TRBV5-1 and TRBJ1-1, is KAGVTQTPRYLIKTRGQQVTLSCSPISGHRSVSWYQQTPGQGLQFLFEYFSETQRNKGNFPGRFSGRQFSNSRSEMNVSTLELGDSALYLCASSGGRTNTEAFFGQGTRLTVV.

This clonotype turned up a few times. The CDR3: CASSEYGTGNTEAFF. The CDR3 bases are TGTGCCAGCAGTGAATATGGGACAGGGAACACTGAAGCTTTCTTT. The V gene is TRBV25-1, the J gene TRBJ1-1, with 8 bases matching TRBD1. V was pared by 0 bases and J by 1 base, with 1 base of the junction left unmatched. The CDR3 contains 15 residues. Germline V gene lookup returns CDR1 MGHDK and CDR2 SYGVNS.

CDR3 amino acids: CSVSPGQGRSYEQYF. In DNA form, the CDR3 reads TGCAGCGTTTCCCCCGGACAGGGACGCTCCTACGAGCAGTACTTC. The chain is built from TRBV29-1 and TRBJ2-7; 8 bases are a match to TRBD1. J was trimmed by 0 bases and V by 5 bases; bases with no gene match: 9. CDR1 SQVTM and CDR2 ANQGSEA come from the germline V gene. The CDR3 has 15 residues.

This clonotype was seen many times. The V call is TRBV11-1, the J call TRBJ1-1, with TRBD1 identical over 7 bases. The CDR3 spans 18 residues. CDR1 and CDR2 (germline): SGHAT, FQDESV (reference sequence). With V trimmed by 4 bases and J by 0 bases, 14 bases remained unmatched. The CDR3 here is CASSSQGRRGIMNTEAFF. The CDR3 DNA reads as TGTGCCAGCAGCTCACAGGGGAGGCGGGGAATAATGAACACTGAAGCTTTCTTT.

The V gene is TRBV30, the J gene TRBJ2-7, with D possibly TRBD1 on 5 matching bases. The V end was cut by 0 bases, the J end by 6 bases, with 18 bases between. The CDR3 consists of 15 residues. The germline V gene encodes CDR1 GTSNPN and CDR2 SVGIG (reference sequence). The chain's CDR3 is CAWSVGATALAEQYF. DNA of the CDR3: TGTGCCTGGAGTGTAGGGGCGACGGCCCTGGCCGAGCAGTACTTC. Full variable domain (missing parts from reference TRBV30 and TRBJ2-7): SQTIHQWPATLVQPVGSPLSLECTVEGTSNPNLYWYRQAAGRGLQLLFYSVGIGQISSEVPQNLSASRPQDRQFILSSKKLLLSDSGFYLCAWSVGATALAEQYFGPGTRLTVT.

This sequence joins TRBV7-9 and TRBJ2-7; 13 bases line up with TRBD2. V shed 4 bases and J 6 bases; nucleotides not matched to a gene: 6. Germline V CDR1 and CDR2: SEHNR, FQNEAQ (reference sequence). The CDR3 sequence is 15 residues long. Written as DNA, the CDR3 is TGTGCCAGCAGCTCCGGGACTAGCGGGGTTAGCGAGCAGTACTTC. Translating it yields CASSSGTSGVSEQYF.

V and J are TRBV15 and TRBJ2-3; possibly TRBD1 or TRBD2 for D (6 bases each). Trimming took off 3 bases at V and 5 bases at J, with 12 bases between the two ends. The V gene's germline CDR1 is LNHNV and CDR2 YYDKDF (reference sequence). The CDR3 has 14 residues. The CDR3 DNA sequence: TGTGCCACCAGCAGCTGGGGGGCTGGAGATACGCAGTATTTT. This codes for CATSSWGAGDTQYF.

The V call is TRBV18, the J call TRBJ2-1; D call uncertain. CDR3 length equals 14 residues. Germline CDR1 KGHSH, CDR2 LQKENI. Trimming stripped 1 base from V and 6 bases from J, with 10 bases between. In DNA, the CDR3 is TGTGCCAGCTCACCACAATGGTCTCTCAATGAGCAGTTCTTC. Amino acids: CASSPQWSLNEQFF.

This clonotype has only a few counts. The chain couples TRBV25-1 to TRBJ2-5, with 8 nucleotides matching TRBD1. CDR3 length equals 17 residues. Germline V gene sequence: CDR1 MGHDK, CDR2 SYGVNS. The trim removed 6 bases at V and 4 bases at J, leaving 16 bases unmatched. CDR3 sequence reads: CASRSRRTGPLGETQYF. The CDR3 nucleotides read TGTGCCAGCAGGTCCCGCCGGACAGGGCCCCTGGGAGAGACCCAGTACTTC.

This clonotype was counted at least ten times. The rearrangement links TRBV29-1 to TRBJ1-1, with D possibly matching TRBD1 (5 bases). The V end lost 2 bases, the J end lost 3 bases, and 7 bases lay between the germline ends. This CDR3 region has 12 residues. Germline V gives CDR1 SQVTM, CDR2 ANQGSEA. Here the CDR3 reads CSVEKGYTEAFF. CDR3 nucleotide sequence: TGCAGCGTTGAAAAGGGGTACACTGAAGCTTTCTTT.

The chain uses TRBV19 and TRBJ2-1, with D hard to call. In germline, CDR1 is LNHDA, CDR2 SQIVND (reference sequence). The CDR3 loop spans 11 amino acids. Trimming took off 6 bases at V and 11 bases at J, with 11 bases between the two ends. Here the CDR3 DNA reads TGTGCCAGTAGCCAAGACGCGCAGCAGTTCTTC. As protein: CASSQDAQQFF.